The 26 T cell receptor beta chains reported below all come from one sample, sequenced in a study of cytomegalovirus exposure and HLA in healthy donors. This PCR relied on a set of 60 Vbeta primers and 13 Jbeta primers. The repertoire was sequenced with immunoSEQ multiplex PCR; TCRdb's copy has only in-frame clones and lacks some. The top ten clones hold roughly 2.5% of a sample with roughly 130,000 clones, approximately 80% of them seen once. Sequenced material: PBMCs. The source of these receptors is a boy under 10 years old in good health and CMV-seronegative.

This clone appeared a few times. V is TRBV7-9 and J is TRBJ1-4, with D possibly TRBD1 on 6 matching bases. The CDR3 is 14 amino acids. Trimming cost V 5 bases and J 4 bases, with 11 bases left between them. The germline gives CDR1 SEHNR, CDR2 FQNEAQ (reference sequence). The CDR3 nucleotides are TGTGCCAGCAGCACCGGGACAAGTAATGAAAAACTGTTTTTT. It yields the protein CASSTGTSNEKLFF.

The chain carries TRBV7-8 and TRBJ2-1; D remains ambiguous. CDR1 and CDR2 from the germline V gene are SGHVS and FQNEAQ. This CDR3 is 16 amino acids long. Deletions cut 1 base from V and 0 bases from J, with 10 bases between. CDR3: CASSLGGSYSYNEQFF. CDR3 bases: TGTGCCAGCAGCTTAGGAGGTTCGTACTCCTACAATGAGCAGTTCTTC. The full variable domain, its missing parts supplied by reference TRBV7-8 and TRBJ2-1, is GAGVSQSPRYKVAKRGQDVALRCDPISGHVSLFWYQQALGQGPEFLTYFQNEAQLDKSGLPSDRFFAERPEGSVSTLKIQRTQQEDSAVYLCASSLGGSYSYNEQFFGPGTRLTVL.

J is TRBJ2-7 and V is TRBV7-9, with no clear D. Per the germline V gene, CDR1 is SEHNR and CDR2 is FQNEAQ (reference sequence). The V and J ends lost 1 base and 6 bases respectively, with 13 bases between them. The CDR3 extends over 14 amino acids. This CDR3 reads CASSLEAVLPEQYF. The DNA of the CDR3 is TGTGCCAGCAGCTTAGAGGCGGTTCTGCCCGAGCAGTACTTC.

This chain uses TRBV29-1 with TRBJ2-1; 11 nucleotides agree with TRBD2. Germline V gene sequence: CDR1 SQVTM, CDR2 ANQGSEA. J lost 0 bases, V lost 6 bases, and 7 bases had no gene match. This CDR3 is 16 amino acids long. The CDR3 is CSVLGTSGLSYNEQFF. The DNA of the CDR3 is TGCAGCGTACTCGGGACTAGCGGCCTCTCCTACAATGAGCAGTTCTTC.

The chain uses TRBV4-1 and TRBJ2-7; D unresolved. Trimming removed 1 base from V and 0 bases from J, with 10 bases in between. The CDR3 totals 15 residues. Germline V gene lookup returns CDR1 MGHRA and CDR2 YSYEKL. The CDR3 region is CASSQVSLNSYEQYF. The CDR3 region has the DNA TGCGCCAGCAGCCAAGTTTCACTCAACTCCTACGAGCAGTACTTC.

V and J are TRBV11-2 and TRBJ1-4; D might be TRBD1 (6 bases). Trimming left V 2 bases short and J 10 bases short, with 20 bases between. The germline gives CDR1 SGHAT, CDR2 FQNNGV. The CDR3 is 16 residues long. CDR3 protein: CASSLSLAGAYGKLFF. Written as DNA, the CDR3 is TGTGCCAGCAGCTTATCTTTGGCGGGGGCGTACGGAAAACTGTTTTTT.

V gene TRBV9 combines with J gene TRBJ1-2; 7 positions match TRBD1. CDR1 is SGDLS and CDR2 is YYNGEE in the germline V gene. The CDR3 consists of 14 residues. Trimming took 0 bases from V and 8 from J; bases not matched to a gene: 7. The CDR3 reads CASSVEGGAEGYTF. The CDR3, as DNA: TGTGCCAGCAGCGTAGAAGGGGGCGCGGAGGGCTACACCTTC.

The chain links TRBV9 to TRBJ1-2; 7 bases agree with TRBD1. CDR1 is SGDLS, CDR2 YYNGEE, per germline. The CDR3 covers 14 residues. V was clipped by 3 bases and J by 1 base; unmatched bases: 3. The CDR3 coding sequence is TGTGCCAGCAGCGCCGCAGGGGGTAACTATGGCTACACCTTC. It translates to CASSAAGGNYGYTF. The whole variable domain, remainder taken from reference TRBV9 and TRBJ1-2, is DSGVTQTPKHLITATGQRVTLRCSPRSGDLSVYWYQQSLDQGLQFLIQYYNGEERAKGNILERFSAQQFPDLHSELNLSSLELGDSALYFCASSAAGGNYGYTFGSGTRLTVV.

The table lists this clone with a few counts. Within the sample, other DNA sequences also encode this same CDR3. V gene TRBV5-1 combines with J gene TRBJ2-3; the match to TRBD2 covers 12 bases. J gave up 4 bases and V 0 bases, and 0 bases lay outside the gene matches. The length of the CDR3 is 15 residues. Germline lookup yields CDR1 SGHRS and CDR2 YFSETQ. The CDR3: CASSLGLAGADTQYF. CDR3 nucleotide sequence: TGCGCCAGCAGCTTGGGACTAGCGGGAGCAGATACGCAGTATTTT.

This clone was counted a single time. V is TRBV6-5 and J is TRBJ1-2; perhaps TRBD1 as D (5 bases). This CDR3 is built from 13 residues. Germline values: CDR1 MNHEY, CDR2 SVGAGI. Trimming pared 7 bases from V and 1 base from J, leaving 10 bases between. In nucleotides, the CDR3 is TGTGCCAGCACCTCGACAGTTAACTATGGCTACACCTTC. Translating it yields CASTSTVNYGYTF.

The J gene is TRBJ1-1, the V gene TRBV27, with a tentative D call TRBD1 (6 bases). This CDR3 contains 15 residues. Germline V gives CDR1 MNHEY, CDR2 SMNVEV (reference sequence). Trimming removed 5 bases from V and 3 bases from J, with 16 bases in between. The CDR3 region has the DNA TGTGCCAGCAGTGCCCGGGACACGGAGGACACTGAAGCTTTCTTT. Its translation is CASSARDTEDTEAFF.

The CDR3 spells CASSSGTGVKAQHF. In DNA, the CDR3 is TGTGCCAGCAGCTCAGGGACAGGGGTGAAAGCCCAGCATTTT. J is TRBJ1-5 and V is TRBV7-2; 10 bases line up with TRBD1. Germline loops: CDR1 SGHTA, CDR2 FQGNSA. CDR3 length: 14 amino acids. Germline trimming cut 4 bases from V and 11 bases from J; bases unmatched to any gene: 8.

The chain recombines TRBV7-8 with TRBJ2-7, with 7 bases that match TRBD2. This CDR3 is built from 16 residues. V shed 4 bases, J shed 0 bases, and the junction held 9 bases outside the gene matches. Germline V CDR1 and CDR2: SGHVS, FQNEAQ. Here the CDR3 reads CASSSSSGMSSYEQYV. In DNA, the CDR3 is TGTGCCAGCAGCTCTTCTAGCGGCATGAGCTCCTACGAGCAGTACGTC.

The V call is TRBV11-2, the J call TRBJ2-5, with TRBD2 matching 7 bases. Germline V gene data show CDR1 as SGHAT and CDR2 as FQNNGV. V gave up 2 bases and J gave up 3 bases; unmatched junction bases: 12. The CDR3 has 17 amino acids. The CDR3 here is CASSLPLAGESKETQYF. The CDR3 nucleotides are TGTGCCAGCAGCTTACCCCTTGCGGGGGAATCCAAAGAGACCCAGTACTTC.

The chain uses TRBV18 and TRBJ1-5; D possibly corresponds to TRBD1 (6 bases). V was cut by 3 bases and J by 0 bases, with 12 bases left in between. The germline V gene has CDR1 KGHSH and CDR2 LQKENI. This CDR3 has 16 amino acids. CDR3 protein: CASSPPGQYSNQPQHF. In DNA form, the CDR3 reads TGTGCCAGCTCACCCCCCGGACAGTATAGCAATCAGCCCCAGCATTTT.

Only a few counts were recorded for this clone. The genes are TRBV2 and TRBJ1-1; no firm D call. The CDR3 has 12 residues. Germline CDR1 reads SNHLY; CDR2 reads FYNNEI. V was shortened by 8 bases and J by 1 base, with 8 bases between the two germline ends. CDR3 DNA: TGTGCCAGCGGAGGAACGAACACTGAAGCTTTCTTT. Encoded protein: CASGGTNTEAFF.

This clone was counted once. The chain links TRBV6-1 to TRBJ2-3, with 8 bases that match TRBD2. This CDR3 contains 17 residues. Germline lookup yields CDR1 MNHNS and CDR2 SASEGT. The junction had 14 bases not matched to a gene; V was cut back by 2 bases and J by 7 bases. The CDR3 bases are TGTGCCAGCAGTGAAACCCCCCCAGCGGGAGAGGTATATACGCAGTATTTT. Encoded protein: CASSETPPAGEVYTQYF.

V and J are TRBV6-1 and TRBJ1-2, with a tentative D call TRBD1 (6 bases). This CDR3 is built from 12 residues. V was shortened by 4 bases and J by 8 bases, with 11 bases between the two germline ends. Per the germline V gene, CDR1 is MNHNS and CDR2 is SASEGT. CDR3 in amino acids: CASSGQVGGYTF. The CDR3 bases are TGTGCCAGCAGTGGACAGGTTGGGGGCTACACCTTC.

The gene calls are TRBV19 and TRBJ2-2, with TRBD1 identical over 8 bases. Germline lookup yields CDR1 LNHDA and CDR2 SQIVND (reference sequence). The trim removed 8 bases at V and 4 bases at J, leaving 3 bases unmatched. The CDR3 loop spans 13 amino acids. The CDR3 loop is CASGTGGTGELFF. The DNA of the CDR3 is TGTGCCAGTGGTACAGGGGGCACCGGGGAGCTGTTTTTT. The complete variable domain, with remaining parts taken from reference TRBV19 and TRBJ2-2, reads DGGITQSPKYLFRKEGQNVTLSCEQNLNHDAMYWYRQDPGQGLRLIYYSQIVNDFQKGDIAEGYSVSREKKESFPLTVTSAQKNPTAFYLCASGTGGTGELFFGEGSRLTVL.

For the CDR3, the DNA is TGTGCCAGTAGTATTCCCGCGGGGGGAAGCACAGATACGCAGTATTTT. Its translation: CASSIPAGGSTDTQYF. The chain employs TRBV19 and TRBJ2-3, with 8 positions matching TRBD2. CDR3 length: 16 amino acids. Per germline, CDR1 LNHDA and CDR2 SQIVND (reference sequence). Unmatched junction bases numbered 5, after V lost 3 bases and J lost 0 bases.

The gene calls are TRBV19 and TRBJ2-5, with 15 bases matching TRBD2. In germline, CDR1 is LNHDA, CDR2 SQIVND (reference sequence). The CDR3 contains 18 residues. V shed 2 bases, J shed 0 bases, and the junction held 4 bases outside the gene matches. The CDR3 reads CASSIPGLAGGNQETQYF. CDR3 DNA sequence: TGTGCCAGTAGTATACCGGGACTAGCGGGGGGCAACCAAGAGACCCAGTACTTC.

This clone came up once. The V call is TRBV2, the J call TRBJ1-4, with D unresolved. Trimming cost V 3 bases and J 4 bases, with 9 bases left between them. The CDR3 contains 14 residues. Germline V gene data show CDR1 as SNHLY and CDR2 as FYNNEI. CDR3 loop: CASSDHQINEKLFF. The CDR3 DNA follows: TGTGCCAGCAGTGATCACCAGATTAATGAAAAACTGTTTTTT.

The chain joins TRBV7-6 to TRBJ2-3, with 7 bases lining up with TRBD2. With 4 bases clipped from V and 6 bases from J, the junction kept 10 bases outside the gene matches. Germline CDR1 reads SGHVS; CDR2 reads FNYEAQ. The CDR3 consists of 15 residues. The CDR3 region has the DNA TGTGCCAGCAGCTCGGGACTACCGCATTTTGATACGCAGTATTTT. Translated, it gives CASSSGLPHFDTQYF.

V gene TRBV23-1 combines with J gene TRBJ2-6, with TRBD1 identical over 12 bases. TRBV23-1 is an open reading frame, and its role is uncertain. The CDR3 has 17 amino acids. The V segment lost 2 bases and the J segment 4 bases; nucleotides outside the gene matches: 3. The DNA for the CDR3 is TGCGCCAGCAGTCAAAAGGGACAGGGGGCCGGGGCCAACGTCCTGACTTTC. Its translation is CASSQKGQGAGANVLTF.

This clone appeared a single time. The chain has TRBV9 and TRBJ1-5; TRBD1 might be the D (6 bases). The CDR3 extends over 16 amino acids. Germline assignment: CDR1 SGDLS and CDR2 YYNGEE. The V end lost 4 bases, the J end lost 2 bases, and 16 bases lay between the germline ends. CDR3 protein: CASSPPKTGRNQPQHF. CDR3 bases: TGTGCCAGCAGCCCTCCTAAGACAGGACGCAATCAGCCCCAGCATTTT.

The gene calls are TRBV6-5 and TRBJ1-3; 8 bases are a match to TRBD1. Germline CDR1 is MNHEY and CDR2 is SVGAGI. The CDR3 covers 15 residues. Trimming at V came to 6 bases and at J to 2 bases, leaving 6 bases not matched to a gene. This chain's CDR3 is CASRSPTGAGNTIYF. The CDR3 DNA is TGTGCCAGCAGGAGCCCGACAGGGGCTGGAAACACCATATATTTT.